A selection of T cell receptor beta chains follows, all from one sample in a study of control samples from healthy donors and cancer patients. Method: immunoSEQ multiplex PCR; TCRdb's copy keeps in-frame clones and lacks some. The sample carries some 150,000 clones, about nine tenths recorded once. Sample: blood. The receptors derive from a man younger than 45 in good health. Both conserved end residues are part of each CDR3.

V	J	CDR3
TRBV19	TRBJ2-2	CASSISGGRAGELFF
TRBV27	TRBJ2-6	CASSPLGGANVLTF
TRBV24-1	TRBJ2-1	CATSEGLDNEQFF
TRBV3-1/TRBV3-2	TRBJ1-1	CASSQFTGDGNTEAFF
TRBV12-3/TRBV12-4	TRBJ1-6	CASSLAGIAPLHF
TRBV3-1/TRBV3-2	TRBJ2-5	CASSQVGDSLTETQYF
TRBV5-6	TRBJ2-7	CASSGIASYEQYF
TRBV9	TRBJ2-1	CASSSTSGAYNEQFF
TRBV5-8	TRBJ1-2	CASSSQTGDYGYTF
TRBV7-3	TRBJ1-2	CASSLVGGRGKTNYGYTF
TRBV2	TRBJ2-3	CASMATYTDTQYF
TRBV4-3	TRBJ1-2	CASSQDLEPLWVYTF
TRBV5-4	TRBJ2-7	CASSSGLTPYEQYF
TRBV5-6	TRBJ1-6	CASSLFMDSPLHF
TRBV3-1/TRBV3-2	TRBJ1-2	CASSQVDGYTF
TRBV2	TRBJ2-1	CASSETQTYNEQFF
TRBV7-3	TRBJ2-5	CASRSMTGTQETQYF
TRBV6-2/TRBV6-3	TRBJ2-2	CASSYSKREGLIGELFF